This T cell receptor beta chain was captured in a study of T cells in Graves' hyperthyroidism and ophthalmopathy. Findings and limits, study-wide: Most thyroid clonotypes expanded above 0.001 appeared in blood too. Model predictions of ophthalmopathy came a median roughly 6.4 months before onset.

TCR beta CDR3 sequences were amplified from RNA transcripts. First-round RT-PCR of the TCR CDR3 relied on the HTBI primer set. TCRdb analysed the multiplex PCR reads with MiXCR anew, one entry per CDR3 protein. In the table there are 350,000 to 400,000 distinct CDR3 sequences, over 11% of which are singletons. This clonotype showed up many times. Its specificity is not known. Subjects aged 18 to 65 presented with newly diagnosed hyperthyroidism of less than 2 months' duration. The receptor was isolated from a woman aged 55-70 years with Graves' hyperthyroidism. The sequenced sample was blood.

CDR3 coding DNA: TGCAGTGCTAGCGGACATAGCAATCAGCCCCAGCATTTT. It encodes CSASGHSNQPQHF. The chain carries TRBV20-1 and TRBJ1-5; D possibly corresponds to TRBD1 (5 bases). This CDR3 has 13 residues. Germline CDR1 is DFQATT and CDR2 is SNEGSKA (reference sequence). V dropped 3 bases and J dropped 0 bases, with 6 bases sitting between them.